One sample yielded the 8 T cell receptor beta chains listed below, sequenced in a study of cytomegalovirus exposure and HLA in healthy donors. 60 Vbeta and 13 Jbeta primers were used in PCR. This table comes from immunoSEQ multiplex PCR, and its TCRdb copy is limited to in-frame clones, with some not included. The sample carries 87,000 or so clones, about 77% recorded once. The source material was PBMCs. The source of these receptors is a woman between 35 and 50 years old in good health and CMV-seronegative.

The V call is TRBV6-5, the J call TRBJ1-1, with 7 bases identical to TRBD1. From germline, CDR1 is MNHEY and CDR2 SVGAGI. V was pared by 0 bases and J by 6 bases, with 10 bases of the junction left unmatched. The CDR3 consists of 16 residues. The CDR3 nucleotides are TGTGCCAGCAGTTACTCTGAAAGGACAGGTCTACCTGAAGCTTTCTTT. Amino acids: CASSYSERTGLPEAFF.

V and J are TRBV5-6 and TRBJ2-6, with D hard to call. Germline CDR1 reads SGHDT; CDR2 reads YYEEEE. V shed 6 bases and J shed 3 bases, with 16 bases lying between them. The CDR3 is 16 amino acids. The CDR3: CASNPGVSRGANVLTF. In DNA, the CDR3 is TGTGCCAGCAACCCAGGTGTAAGTCGTGGGGCCAACGTCCTGACTTTC. Full variable domain (remainder filled in from reference TRBV5-6 and TRBJ2-6): DAGVTQSPTHLIKTRGQQVTLRCSPKSGHDTVSWYQQALGQGPQFIFQYYEEEERQRGNFPDRFSGHQFPNYSSELNVNALLLGDSALYLCASNPGVSRGANVLTFGAGSRLTVL.

This chain uses TRBV30 with TRBJ1-1, with 9 bases aligning to TRBD1. Germline V gene sequence: CDR1 GTSNPN, CDR2 SVGIG (reference sequence). V trimming: 5 bases; J trimming: 5 bases; junction bases outside the gene matches: 0. The CDR3 covers 11 residues. CDR3 protein: CAWGTGTEAFF. CDR3 coding DNA: TGTGCCTGGGGGACAGGGACTGAAGCTTTCTTT. Using reference TRBV30 and TRBJ1-1 for the parts outside the CDR3, the full variable domain is SQTIHQWPATLVQPVGSPLSLECTVEGTSNPNLYWYRQAAGRGLQLLFYSVGIGQISSEVPQNLSASRPQDRQFILSSKKLLLSDSGFYLCAWGTGTEAFFGQGTRLTVV.

The J gene is TRBJ2-7, the V gene TRBV11-2; a weak D match, TRBD2 (6 bases). This CDR3 is 13 amino acids long. The germline V gene encodes CDR1 SGHAT and CDR2 FQNNGV. Trimming took off 1 base at V and 6 bases at J, with 10 bases between the two ends. CDR3: CASSLAGGVEQYF. Here the CDR3 DNA reads TGTGCCAGCAGCTTAGCGGGCGGGGTCGAGCAGTACTTC.

The V gene is TRBV4-3, the J gene TRBJ1-1; no reliable D call. The V end was cut by 4 bases, the J end by 5 bases, with 17 bases between. From germline, CDR1 is LGHNA and CDR2 YSLEER. The CDR3 has 15 amino acids. CDR3 sequence: CASSPDFNGGTEAFF. As DNA, the CDR3 is TGCGCCAGCAGCCCAGACTTCAACGGAGGGACTGAAGCTTTCTTT.

The chain is built from TRBV7-9 and TRBJ1-4; 7 bases map to TRBD1. CDR3 length: 19 amino acids. Germline V gene lookup returns CDR1 SEHNR and CDR2 FQNEAQ (reference sequence). With V trimmed by 2 bases and J by 8 bases, 20 bases remained unmatched. CDR3 residues: CASSLLLGQTSSEKEKLFF. Written as DNA, the CDR3 is TGTGCCAGCAGCTTATTGTTGGGACAGACCTCTTCGGAAAAGGAAAAACTGTTTTTT.

The chain links TRBV5-5 to TRBJ1-1; 9 nucleotides line up with TRBD1. V lost 5 bases to trimming and J lost 1 base; unmatched junction nucleotides: 6. Germline V lookup: CDR1 SGHKS, CDR2 YYEKEE (reference sequence). The CDR3 totals 15 residues. The DNA for the CDR3 is TGTGCCAGCAGTTATCAGACAGGGGGGAACACTGAAGCTTTCTTT. Translation: CASSYQTGGNTEAFF. Together with reference TRBV5-5 and TRBJ1-1, the CDR3 gives the full variable domain: DAGVTQSPTHLIKTRGQQVTLRCSPISGHKSVSWYQQVLGQGPQFIFQYYEKEERGRGNFPDRFSARQFPNYSSELNVNALLLGDSALYLCASSYQTGGNTEAFFGQGTRLTVV.

This clone turned up a few times. The CDR3 nucleotides are TGTGCCAGCAGTGATTGGAACAGGGCGATGGATCAGCCCCAGCATTTT. This encodes CASSDWNRAMDQPQHF. The rearrangement links TRBV6-1 to TRBJ1-5; a possible D gene is TRBD1 (6 bases). V lost 3 bases and J 5 bases, leaving 17 bases between the germline ends. Germline V CDR1 and CDR2: MNHNS, SASEGT. The CDR3 contains 16 residues.